A single sample is the source of the 10 T cell receptor beta chains below, sequenced in a study of cytomegalovirus exposure and HLA in healthy donors (dated by TCRdb to 2017 to 2019). Libraries were constructed by the immunoSEQ multiplex PCR assay. A mixture of 60 forward primers for TCR Vbeta segments and 13 reverse primers for TCR Jbeta segments was used in the multiplex PCR. The clones in this table, taken by TCRdb from immuneACCESS, are in-frame only. Not every clone is retained; where verified, under half of the shortfall comes from an unresolved V gene, and the cause of the rest is unknown. Recorded for this sample are about 300,000 clones; roughly 88% of them occurred a single time. Of the sample, 3% to 4% is held by the ten largest clones. The material sequenced was PBMCs. These receptors all stem from a man between 35 and 55 years old in good health and CMV-seropositive.

This chain connects TRBV28 to TRBJ1-5; D is unclear. Germline V lookup: CDR1 MDHEN, CDR2 SYDVKM. The CDR3 runs to 13 residues. V lost 6 bases and J lost 6, with 12 bases in between. The CDR3 loop reads CASRLAGGQPQHF. The CDR3 nucleotides read TGTGCCAGCAGACTCGCGGGAGGTCAGCCCCAGCATTTT.

The chain carries TRBV15 and TRBJ1-1; 7 bases agree with TRBD1. This CDR3 spans 20 amino acids. CDR1 is LNHNV, CDR2 YYDKDF, per germline (reference sequence). Unmatched junction bases numbered 20, after V lost 2 bases and J lost 2 bases. The CDR3 region is CATSRLRPPRLDRRNTEAFF. Written as DNA, the CDR3 is TGTGCCACCAGCAGACTTCGCCCCCCCCGTCTGGACAGGAGAAACACTGAAGCTTTCTTT.

The V call is TRBV18, the J call TRBJ2-7, with no clear D. The germline CDR1 and CDR2 sequences are KGHSH and LQKENI. The CDR3 is 14 amino acids. V shed 3 bases and J shed 5 bases, with 14 bases lying between them. The CDR3 region is CASSPVPELHEQYF. The CDR3 DNA reads TGTGCCAGCTCACCTGTCCCGGAGCTCCACGAGCAGTACTTC. The variable domain in full, completed from reference TRBV18 and TRBJ2-7, reads NAGVMQNPRHLVRRRGQEARLRCSPMKGHSHVYWYRQLPEEGLKFMVYLQKENIIDESGMPKERFSAEFPKEGPSILRIQQVVRGDSAAYFCASSPVPELHEQYFGPGTRLTVT.

The V call is TRBV10-2, the J call TRBJ1-5; 7 nucleotides align to TRBD1. Germline-derived CDR1 and CDR2 are WSHSY and SAAADI. Unmatched junction bases numbered 4, after V lost 4 bases and J lost 7 bases. This CDR3 spans 13 amino acids. The CDR3 coding sequence is TGCGCCAGCAGTGCAGGGGGGTACCAGCCCCAGCATTTT. Protein sequence: CASSAGGYQPQHF.

V gene TRBV5-8 combines with J gene TRBJ2-3; D might be TRBD2 (6 bases). The CDR3 totals 14 residues. CDR1 SGHTS and CDR2 YDEGEE come from the germline V gene. V dropped 2 bases and J dropped 6 bases, with 13 bases sitting between them. CDR3 DNA: TGTGCCAGCAGCTTTACTAGCCGACCCGATACGCAGTATTTT. Its protein is CASSFTSRPDTQYF.

The gene calls are TRBV28 and TRBJ2-1, with 7 bases matching TRBD1. There are 15 residues in the CDR3. Germline trimming cut 5 bases from V and 0 bases from J; bases unmatched to any gene: 4. Germline lookup yields CDR1 MDHEN and CDR2 SYDVKM. Here the CDR3 DNA reads TGTGCCAGCAGTGGCCGGGACAGCTCCTACAATGAGCAGTTCTTC. It encodes CASSGRDSSYNEQFF.

This clone was counted only a few times. V and J are TRBV10-1 and TRBJ2-1; D might be TRBD2 (6 bases). The CDR3 loop spans 15 amino acids. Germline V gene data show CDR1 as WNHNN and CDR2 as SYGVQD (reference sequence). The V end lost 3 bases, the J end lost 0 bases, and 9 bases lay between the germline ends. CDR3 nucleotides: TGCGCCAGCAGTGACAGGAGGGCCTCCTACAATGAGCAGTTCTTC. Translation gives CASSDRRASYNEQFF.

The chain uses TRBV4-2 and TRBJ2-3; 14 bases fit TRBD2. Germline V gene data show CDR1 as LGHNA and CDR2 as YNFKEQ. The V segment lost 4 bases and the J segment 7 bases; nucleotides outside the gene matches: 10. This CDR3 contains 17 residues. For the CDR3, the DNA is TGTGCCAGCAGCCCGGCGGAGACTAGCGGGGGGGGGAATACGCAGTATTTT. This gives the protein CASSPAETSGGGNTQYF.

The rearrangement joins TRBV2 to TRBJ1-5; 12 bases align to TRBD1. Trimming took 6 bases from V and 2 from J; bases not matched to a gene: 11. The V gene's germline CDR1 is SNHLY and CDR2 FYNNEI. The CDR3 length is 18 residues. CDR3 DNA sequence: TGTGCCAGCAGCTTGCCGGGACAGGGGGCTAAGGGCAATCAGCCCCAGCATTTT. It encodes CASSLPGQGAKGNQPQHF.

This chain links TRBV6-5 with TRBJ1-2; 8 positions match TRBD1. This CDR3 has 14 residues. The germline CDR1 and CDR2 sequences are MNHEY and SVGAGI. With V trimmed by 6 bases and J by 4 bases, 7 bases remained unmatched. The CDR3 region has the DNA TGTGCCAGCAGAGATGGGACAGGAGCCTATGGCTACACCTTC. Encoded protein: CASRDGTGAYGYTF.